This TCR beta chain was documented in a study of cytomegalovirus exposure and HLA in healthy donors. Findings of the study overall: Testing in vitro showed three CMV-associated chains specific for CMV antigens. The authors later found TCR association rates varying by HLA locus, with DRB1 most and HLA-C fewest.

The PCR ran on 60 Vbeta and 13 Jbeta primers. The protocol was immunoSEQ multiplex PCR, while the TCRdb copy is restricted to in-frame clones and leaves out a portion. The sample lists 150,000 to 200,000 clones, 70% to 80% occurring once. CDR3 length: 18 amino acids. The J segment lost 0 bases and the V segment lost 4 bases, leaving 11 bases of the junction unmatched. The germline CDR1 and CDR2 sequences are SGDLS and YYNGEE. A note on this clone: Its antigen remains unknown.

The rearrangement uses TRBV9 and TRBJ2-1, with 9 bases lining up with TRBD2. This clonotype originated in a girl aged 5-17 years in good health and CMV-seropositive. The sample taken for sequencing was PBMCs. Here the CDR3 reads CASSLGLAGKSSYNEQFF. The CDR3 nucleotides are TGTGCCAGCAGCCTAGGGCTAGCGGGGAAAAGCTCCTACAATGAGCAGTTCTTC.